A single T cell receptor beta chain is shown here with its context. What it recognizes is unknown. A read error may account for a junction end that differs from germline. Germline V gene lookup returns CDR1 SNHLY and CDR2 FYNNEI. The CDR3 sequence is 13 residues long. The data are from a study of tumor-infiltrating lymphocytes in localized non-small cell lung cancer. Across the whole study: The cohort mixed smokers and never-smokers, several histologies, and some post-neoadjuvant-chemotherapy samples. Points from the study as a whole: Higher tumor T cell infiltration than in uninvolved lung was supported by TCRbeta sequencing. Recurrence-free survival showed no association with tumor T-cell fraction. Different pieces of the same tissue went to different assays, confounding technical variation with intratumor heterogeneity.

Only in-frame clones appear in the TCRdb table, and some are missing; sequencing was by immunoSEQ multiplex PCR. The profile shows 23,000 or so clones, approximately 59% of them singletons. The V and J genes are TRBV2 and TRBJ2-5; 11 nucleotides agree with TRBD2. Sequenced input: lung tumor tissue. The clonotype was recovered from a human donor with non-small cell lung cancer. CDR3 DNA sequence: TGTGCCAGCAGGCCCGGGACTAGCGGAAGTAGGGACTTC. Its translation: CASRPGTSGSRDF.